The clone carrying this T cell receptor beta chain was seen only a few times. No antigen is known for it. These data belong to a study of beta chain features in type 1 diabetes. A CD45RO/CCR7/CD25/CD127/CD95/CD27 panel sorted naive, central memory, regulatory and stem cell-like memory CD4+ cells. Study-level points and caveats: Patients with Type 1 diabetes showed moderately but significantly shorter TCRB CDR3s in all four CD4+ subsets.

V trimming: 4 bases; J trimming: 8 bases; junction bases outside the gene matches: 12. Looked up from germline, CDR1 is SGHNT and CDR2 is YYREEE (reference sequence). The CDR3 runs to 16 residues. Expressed TCRB transcripts were sequenced, since all the RNA that had been isolated was reverse transcribed. Measured with immunoSEQ multiplex PCR; TCRdb has only the in-frame clones, and not every one. The profile shows 250,000 to 350,000 clones, roughly 13% of them singletons. J is TRBJ2-1 and V is TRBV5-4; TRBD2 matches 10 bases. The source is a man younger than 40 with type 1 diabetes. Sequenced: naive CD4+ T cells from blood. The CDR3 nucleotides read TGTGCCAGCAGCCCAACCGGGACTAGCGATCTGTATGAGCAGTTCTTC. Its translation is CASSPTGTSDLYEQFF.